A selection of T cell receptor beta chains follows, all from one sample in a study of CD8 T cells in Susac syndrome. TCRdb ran MiXCR on the immunoSEQ multiplex PCR reads and lists one entry per CDR3 protein. The top ten clones hold 0.14% of a sample with approximately 100,000 distinct CDR3 sequences, about 93% of them seen once. Input material: CD4+ T cells from PBMCs. The origin of the receptors is a human donor in good health. CDR3s include the opening cysteine and the closing phenylalanine or tryptophan. A D gene is named only where the DNA matches it firmly. Rows give clone size only sometimes, using once, few, many, or a class for an expanded clone.

v_gene,abundance,len,d_gene,j_gene,CDR3nt,CDR3aa
TRBV2,-,10,-,TRBJ1-1,TGTGCCAGCGAAATCGCTGAAGCTTTCTTT,CASEIAEAFF
TRBV19,-,11,-,TRBJ1-1,TGTGCCAGTGCCGACTGGAAGGCGGCTTTCTTT,CASADWKAAFF
TRBV10-3,once,15,-,TRBJ1-2,TGTGCCATCAGTGAATTAGGCAGGGCTAACTATGGCTACACCTTC,CAISELGRANYGYTF
TRBV7-9,-,16,-,TRBJ1-5,TGTGCCAGCAGCTCGGGGTCAACTTATAGCAATCAGCCCCAGCATTTT,CASSSGSTYSNQPQHF
TRBV7-2,once,14,-,TRBJ1-1,TGTGCCAGCACCATCGGGGTGATCGGCACTGAAGCTTTCTTT,CASTIGVIGTEAFF
TRBV5-1,-,15,-,TRBJ2-1,TGCGCCAGCAGCTTGGGTTCTGTTGGGGGCGTTGAGCAGTTCTTC,CASSLGSVGGVEQFF
TRBV2,-,15,-,TRBJ1-4,TGTGCCAGCAGTACCCCGGGGGTACCTGGTGAAAAACTGTTTTTT,CASSTPGVPGEKLFF
TRBV10-3,-,15,-,TRBJ2-1,TGTGCCATCGGGCCGGGGTCCTCTGCTCCAATAATGCAGTTCTTC,CAIGPGSSAPIMQFF
TRBV20-1,once,13,-,TRBJ1-5,TGCAGTGGGGTTCTGGCAGAGAATCAGCCCCAGCATTTT,CSGVLAENQPQHF
TRBV14,-,16,-,TRBJ1-3,TGTGCCAGCAGCCAAGATGGTGGGGGCCGTGGAAACACCATATATTTT,CASSQDGGGRGNTIYF
TRBV15,-,14,-,TRBJ2-7,TGTGCCACCGCGCCGGGACCCTCTTCCTACGAGCAGTACTTC,CATAPGPSSYEQYF
TRBV6-1,-,14,TRBD2,TRBJ2-5,TGTGCCAGCATTTCGGGGGGGCTCCAAGAGACCCAGTACTTC,CASISGGLQETQYF
TRBV20-1,-,15,-,TRBJ2-5,TGCAGTGCGACAAACCCACAGGGCTTCGGAGAGACCCAGTACTTC,CSATNPQGFGETQYF
TRBV25-1,-,14,TRBD1,TRBJ2-7,TGTGCCAGCAGTCTTGAACAGGGGGCCTACGAGCAGTACTTC,CASSLEQGAYEQYF
TRBV3-1,once,17,-,TRBJ1-3,TGTGCCAGCAGCCAAGACGGCTCCAGGGACTCTGGAAACACCATATATTTT,CASSQDGSRDSGNTIYF
TRBV7-2,-,14,-,TRBJ2-3,TGTGCCAGCAGCTTTCAGCGCGGCACAGATACGCAGTATTTT,CASSFQRGTDTQYF
TRBV7-9,once,12,-,TRBJ2-7,TGTGCCAGCAGCTCCGTTACACCCGAGCAGTACTTC,CASSSVTPEQYF
TRBV28,-,13,-,TRBJ1-1,TGTGCCAGCACCCCGACGAGAAACACTGAAGCTTTCTTT,CASTPTRNTEAFF
TRBV7-9,-,14,-,TRBJ1-1,TGTGCCAGCAGTCACCCCGGTCCGGCCACTGAAGCTTTCTTT,CASSHPGPATEAFF
TRBV5-1,-,15,-,TRBJ2-2,TGCGCCAGCAGCACGGGGACCCTCGGGACCGGGGAGCTGTTTTTT,CASSTGTLGTGELFF
TRBV20-1,-,17,TRBD1,TRBJ2-3,TGCAGTGCGAGTACCCCTCCGGGACAGGGAATCGCAGATACGCAGTATTTT,CSASTPPGQGIADTQYF
TRBV9,-,14,-,TRBJ1-5,TGTGCCAGCAGCGTAGGTTCTACCCATCAGCCCCAGCATTTT,CASSVGSTHQPQHF
TRBV29-1,-,14,-,TRBJ1-2,TGCAGCGTTGCGGCCAGGGAGGTTTACTATGGCTACACCTTC,CSVAAREVYYGYTF
TRBV27,few,14,-,TRBJ2-2,TGTGCCAGCAGTTTAGTTAAGAACACCGGGGAGCTGTTTTTT,CASSLVKNTGELFF
TRBV9,-,15,-,TRBJ1-6,TGTGCCAGCAGCGCCGAGGGTTTGGGTAATTCACCCCTCCACTTT,CASSAEGLGNSPLHF
TRBV20-1,-,14,TRBD1,TRBJ1-5,TGCAGTGCCGAAGGACAGGGGGACCATCAGCCCCAGCATTTT,CSAEGQGDHQPQHF
TRBV20-1,-,19,-,TRBJ2-5,TGCAGTGCTAGAGATTCCGGTGTGATCGCGGGACCAAACCAAGAGACCCAGTACTTC,CSARDSGVIAGPNQETQYF
TRBV6-1,-,13,-,TRBJ2-2,TGTGCCAGCAGAACAGGGGAGGCCGGGGAGCTGTTTTTT,CASRTGEAGELFF
TRBV20-1,-,14,-,TRBJ2-3,TGCAGTGCGGGCCCAGCAGCAGCTAGGGATACGCAGTATTTT,CSAGPAAARDTQYF
TRBV7-2,-,12,-,TRBJ1-2,TGTGCCAGCACCCAATGGGACCATGGCTACACCTTC,CASTQWDHGYTF
TRBV29-1,few,14,TRBD1,TRBJ2-7,TGCAGCGCCGAAGGTCAGGGGGACCACTACGAGCAGTACTTC,CSAEGQGDHYEQYF
TRBV2,-,12,-,TRBJ1-5,TGTGCCAGCAGTGAAGCTAGCCAGCCCCAGCATTTT,CASSEASQPQHF
TRBV5-5,-,14,-,TRBJ1-1,TGTGCCAGCAGCTGGGCCGTAAGGAACACTGAAGCTTTCTTT,CASSWAVRNTEAFF
TRBV5-6,-,14,TRBD1,TRBJ1-1,TGTGCCAGCAGCAGTAACAGGGGGAGGACTGAAGCTTTCTTT,CASSSNRGRTEAFF
TRBV20-1,-,11,-,TRBJ2-7,TGCAGTGCTTCTGGAGACTACGAGCAGTACTTC,CSASGDYEQYF
TRBV20-1,-,12,-,TRBJ2-2,TGCAGTGCTAGTTCTGACACCGGGGAGCTGTTTTTT,CSASSDTGELFF
TRBV7-2,-,15,TRBD1,TRBJ2-2,TGTGCCAGCAGCTCGGGACAGGGTTCCACCGGGGAGCTGTTTTTT,CASSSGQGSTGELFF
TRBV10-3,-,14,TRBD2,TRBJ2-5,TGTGCCATCAGTGGGACTAGCGGGGAAGTGACCCAGTACTTC,CAISGTSGEVTQYF
TRBV12-3/TRBV12-4,-,14,-,TRBJ2-3,TGTGCCAGCACACAGGGCGGTGGCACAGATACGCAGTATTTT,CASTQGGGTDTQYF
TRBV14,-,16,TRBD2,TRBJ2-3,TGTGCCAGCAGCCAACTGCTAGCGGCTAGCACAGATACGCAGTATTTT,CASSQLLAASTDTQYF
TRBV20-1,-,13,-,TRBJ1-6,TGCAGTGCCCGGTTGGGGGTTAATTCACCCCTCCACTTT,CSARLGVNSPLHF
TRBV5-4,once,13,-,TRBJ2-5,TGTGCCAGCAGCTTGGAACGTGGGGAGACCCAGTACTTC,CASSLERGETQYF
TRBV16,-,16,-,TRBJ1-1,TGTGCCAGCAGCCAATCTGGGAGTAGTGGGGACACTGAAGCTTTCTTT,CASSQSGSSGDTEAFF
TRBV5-1,-,15,-,TRBJ2-3,TGCGCCAGCAGCGGCTCCCGTGGACCCCCAGATACGCAGTATTTT,CASSGSRGPPDTQYF